These 25 T cell receptor beta chains share one sample of origin, sequenced in a study of blood T cell repertoires in COVID-19. This table comes from immunoSEQ multiplex PCR, and its TCRdb copy is limited to in-frame clones, with some not included. Among fewer than 150,000 clones listed, 82% were seen once. The sequencing sample was made of peripheral blood. These receptors all come from a woman aged 80 or over with acute or convalescent COVID-19.

The chain employs TRBV11-3 and TRBJ2-1, with D maybe TRBD2 (5 bases). Trimming stripped 5 bases from V and 8 bases from J, with 10 bases between. CDR1 and CDR2 (germline): SGHNT, YENEEA. The CDR3 sequence is 12 residues long. DNA of the CDR3: TGTGCCAGCAGCGTCACGCGGGATGAGCAGTTCTTC. This sequence encodes CASSVTRDEQFF.

This sequence joins TRBV19 and TRBJ1-6; possibly TRBD1 for D (6 bases). V was clipped by 3 bases and J by 7 bases, with 16 bases between them. The germline CDR1 and CDR2 sequences are LNHDA and SQIVND (reference sequence). CDR3 length: 16 residues. CDR3: CASSIGYRDPNSPLHF. In nucleotides, the CDR3 is TGTGCCAGTAGTATTGGGTACAGGGACCCGAATTCACCCCTCCACTTT.

This clone was recorded a few times. The V gene is TRBV4-1, the J gene TRBJ2-2; D gene uncertain. The CDR3 length is 15 residues. CDR1 and CDR2 from the germline V gene are MGHRA and YSYEKL. Trimming took 4 bases from V and 5 from J, leaving 14 bases between them. Here the CDR3 reads CASSRPIRRTGELFF. Here the CDR3 DNA reads TGCGCCAGCAGCCGTCCGATCCGGCGGACCGGGGAGCTGTTTTTT.

This clone was observed once. CDR3 sequence reads: CASAGQGPEAFF. Written as DNA, the CDR3 is TGTGCCAGTGCCGGACAGGGACCTGAAGCTTTCTTT. The chain recombines TRBV28 with TRBJ1-1; TRBD1 matches 8 bases. Trimming at V came to 9 bases and at J to 6 bases, leaving 6 bases not matched to a gene. The CDR3 totals 12 residues. Germline V gives CDR1 MDHEN, CDR2 SYDVKM.

The count of this clone is one. The chain carries TRBV10-1 and TRBJ2-1; 7 nucleotides match TRBD1. The CDR3 extends over 14 amino acids. Trimming removed 6 bases from V and 9 bases from J; junction bases left unmatched: 11. Germline loops: CDR1 WNHNN, CDR2 SYGVQD (reference sequence). DNA of the CDR3: TGCGCCAGCAGCCGGGACAGCGTTTCGGCTGAGCAGTTCTTC. This encodes CASSRDSVSAEQFF.

This clone has a handful of counts. The J gene is TRBJ1-1, the V gene TRBV7-9, with D possibly being TRBD1 (6 bases). Germline V gene lookup returns CDR1 SEHNR and CDR2 FQNEAQ (reference sequence). The V end was cut by 0 bases, the J end by 5 bases, with 13 bases between. There are 15 residues in the CDR3. As DNA, the CDR3 is TGTGCCAGCAGCTTAGCTACAGGGATTGGGACTGAAGCTTTCTTT. Translated: CASSLATGIGTEAFF.

This chain uses TRBV5-1 with TRBJ2-3; 10 nucleotides line up with TRBD2. This CDR3 has 13 amino acids. CDR1 SGHRS and CDR2 YFSETQ come from the germline V gene. J gave up 9 bases and V 3 bases, and 4 bases lay outside the gene matches. The CDR3 here is CASSSSGGGTQYF. CDR3 DNA sequence: TGCGCCAGCAGCTCTAGCGGGGGCGGCACGCAGTATTTT.

The chain employs TRBV27 and TRBJ2-1; 10 nucleotides agree with TRBD2. V gave up 6 bases and J gave up 8 bases; unmatched junction bases: 13. Germline V gives CDR1 MNHEY, CDR2 SMNVEV (reference sequence). The CDR3 totals 16 residues. CDR3 in DNA: TGTGCCAGCAGCCCGAGGACTAGCGGTTGGGAAGATGAGCAGTTCTTC. As protein: CASSPRTSGWEDEQFF.

This clone has only one observation. The V gene is TRBV15, the J gene TRBJ1-2; no firm D call. CDR3 length: 15 amino acids. V was shortened by 0 bases and J by 5 bases, with 13 bases between the two germline ends. The germline V gene encodes CDR1 LNHNV and CDR2 YYDKDF (reference sequence). The CDR3 here is CATSRDPGSRYGYTF. CDR3 DNA sequence: TGTGCCACCAGCAGAGATCCGGGGTCTAGATATGGCTACACCTTC.

This chain uses TRBV27 with TRBJ1-5, with no clear D. The CDR3 extends over 12 amino acids. Trimming pared 3 bases from V and 4 bases from J, leaving 4 bases between. The germline V gene has CDR1 MNHEY and CDR2 SMNVEV (reference sequence). The CDR3 region is CASSFINQPQHF. The CDR3 DNA is TGTGCCAGCAGTTTTATTAATCAGCCCCAGCATTTT.

This chain uses TRBV5-8 with TRBJ1-1; D remains ambiguous. The CDR3 loop spans 14 amino acids. Germline V gives CDR1 SGHTS, CDR2 YDEGEE. V lost 4 bases and J lost 4, with 14 bases in between. CDR3 region: CASSRTRSSTEAFF. DNA of the CDR3: TGTGCCAGCAGCCGGACTCGATCGTCCACTGAAGCTTTCTTT. Combining the CDR3 with reference TRBV5-8 and TRBJ1-1 gives the whole variable domain EAGVTQSPTHLIKTRGQQATLRCSPISGHTSVYWYQQALGLGLQFLLWYDEGEERNRGNFPPRFSGRQFPNYSSELNVNALELEDSALYLCASSRTRSSTEAFFGQGTRLTVV.

This clone has a single count. This chain links TRBV11-2 with TRBJ1-6; possibly TRBD1 for D (5 bases). V gave up 6 bases and J gave up 0 bases, with 18 bases separating them. This CDR3 has 18 amino acids. CDR1 and CDR2 (germline): SGHAT, FQNNGV. This chain's CDR3 is CASSRQYDLSSYNSPLHF. The CDR3 coding sequence is TGTGCCAGCAGTAGACAGTACGACTTAAGCTCCTATAATTCACCCCTCCACTTT.

The CDR3 sequence: CASSWFQGAQNEQYF. In nucleotides, the CDR3 is TGTGCCAGCAGTTGGTTCCAGGGGGCTCAAAACGAGCAGTACTTC. V usage is TRBV28 and J usage is TRBJ2-7; 8 bases are shared with TRBD1. The CDR3 is made up of 15 amino acids. Trimming at V came to 4 bases and at J to 5 bases, leaving 10 bases not matched to a gene. CDR1 is MDHEN, CDR2 SYDVKM, per germline.

The chain joins TRBV7-2 to TRBJ2-3; 7 nucleotides line up with TRBD2. The CDR3 sequence is 15 residues long. J lost 6 bases, V lost 2 bases, and 8 bases had no gene match. CDR1 is SGHTA, CDR2 FQGNSA, per germline. CDR3 loop: CASSLSGGVIDTQYF. DNA for the CDR3: TGTGCCAGCAGCTTATCGGGGGGTGTAATCGATACGCAGTATTTT.

The chain has TRBV19 and TRBJ2-5, with 8 bases matching TRBD2. The V gene end was trimmed by 10 bases and the J gene end by 5 bases; junction bases not matched to a gene: 6. This CDR3 has 12 amino acids. Germline loops: CDR1 LNHDA, CDR2 SQIVND (reference sequence). CDR3 DNA sequence: TGTGCCACGGGAGGGCGTCTGGAGACCCAGTACTTC. The encoded protein is CATGGRLETQYF. Filled out from reference TRBV19 and TRBJ2-5, the complete variable domain reads DGGITQSPKYLFRKEGQNVTLSCEQNLNHDAMYWYRQDPGQGLRLIYYSQIVNDFQKGDIAEGYSVSREKKESFPLTVTSAQKNPTAFYLCATGGRLETQYFGPGTRLLVL.

V is TRBV24-1 and J is TRBJ2-2; 7 nucleotides align to TRBD1. The CDR3 loop spans 13 amino acids. Germline CDR1 and CDR2: KGHDR and SFDVKD. Losses at the gene ends were 10 bases for V and 3 bases for J; bases not matched to a gene: 4. The DNA for the CDR3 is TGTGCCACTAGGGGGCGTCACACCGGGGAGCTGTTTTTT. This translates into CATRGRHTGELFF.

The rearrangement uses TRBV12-5 and TRBJ2-1; 8 bases are a match to TRBD1. V shed 2 bases and J 2 bases; nucleotides not matched to a gene: 8. Looked up from germline, CDR1 is LGHNT and CDR2 is FRNRAP. The CDR3 totals 17 residues. The DNA of the CDR3 is TGTGCTAGTGGTTTGTCCCAGGGGGGACAGGCCTACAATGAGCAGTTCTTC. Protein sequence: CASGLSQGGQAYNEQFF.

The chain couples TRBV6-5 to TRBJ2-7; possibly TRBD1 for D (5 bases). CDR3 length: 15 amino acids. Germline lookup yields CDR1 MNHEY and CDR2 SVGAGI. V lost 6 bases to trimming and J lost 2 bases, with 17 bases between them. In DNA, the CDR3 is TGTGCCAGCAGCAACTTGCGCAAGGACACCTACGAGCAGTACTTC. Its translation is CASSNLRKDTYEQYF.

This chain uses TRBV4-1 with TRBJ2-6; D remains ambiguous. There are 17 residues in the CDR3. Trimming removed 4 bases at V and 2 bases at J, with 15 bases between. Germline V lookup: CDR1 MGHRA, CDR2 YSYEKL. In nucleotides, the CDR3 is TGCGCCAGCAGCCCCTCCCCCGCGAGGACTGGGGCCAACGTCCTGACTTTC. This sequence encodes CASSPSPARTGANVLTF.

The J gene is TRBJ2-1, the V gene TRBV4-1; 9 bases align to TRBD2. CDR1 is MGHRA, CDR2 YSYEKL, per germline. This CDR3 has 16 amino acids. V shed 0 bases and J 8 bases; nucleotides not matched to a gene: 8. Written as DNA, the CDR3 is TGCGCCAGCAGCCAAGACGGGCGGGGGGGCATGTATGAGCAGTTCTTC. Encoded protein: CASSQDGRGGMYEQFF.

V and J are TRBV7-9 and TRBJ2-7, with D possibly being TRBD1 (7 bases). Germline V gene lookup returns CDR1 SEHNR and CDR2 FQNEAQ (reference sequence). The CDR3 consists of 18 residues. Trimming removed 7 bases at V and 0 bases at J, with 25 bases between. The CDR3 nucleotides are TGTGCCAGCACCCAACTCAACCCCCAGGGGGGAATCTCCTACGAGCAGTACTTC. It codes for CASTQLNPQGGISYEQYF.

The chain carries TRBV14 and TRBJ1-2; TRBD1 matches at 7 bases. Germline CDR1 reads SGHDN; CDR2 reads FVKESK. The J segment lost 4 bases and the V segment lost 4 bases, leaving 3 bases of the junction unmatched. The CDR3 loop spans 13 amino acids. CDR3 residues: CASSLGGGYGYTF. The CDR3 bases are TGTGCCAGCAGCCTAGGGGGCGGCTATGGCTACACCTTC.

In the case of this clone: One junction end does not reproduce the germline sequence, and a read error may be involved. The chain links TRBV2 to TRBJ2-7; the match to TRBD1 covers 7 bases. Germline CDR1 and CDR2: SNHLY and FYNNEI. The CDR3 sequence is 15 residues long. CDR3 amino acids: CGSVLGGGQSYEQYF. CDR3 nucleotide sequence: TGTGGCAGCGTGTTAGGGGGCGGGCAGTCCTACGAGCAGTACTTC.

This clone was detected once. The chain recombines TRBV2 with TRBJ2-7; D is ambiguous. V was cut by 8 bases and J by 2 bases, with 13 bases left in between. Germline V gives CDR1 SNHLY, CDR2 FYNNEI. CDR3 length: 13 amino acids. CDR3 DNA: TGTGCCAGCTTATTGTCCCGAGCCTACGAGCAGTACTTC. This encodes CASLLSRAYEQYF. The full variable domain, rest sourced from reference TRBV2 and TRBJ2-7, is EPEVTQTPSHQVTQMGQEVILRCVPISNHLYFYWYRQILGQKVEFLVSFYNNEISEKSEIFDDQFSVERPDGSNFTLKIRSTKLEDSAMYFCASLLSRAYEQYFGPGTRLTVT.

The chain carries TRBV6-5 and TRBJ2-3, with D maybe TRBD2 (6 bases). Trimming removed 8 bases at V and 3 bases at J, with 15 bases between. Germline V gene data show CDR1 as MNHEY and CDR2 as SVGAGI. The CDR3 sequence is 14 residues long. The CDR3 is CASAPGLATDTQYF. CDR3 sequence (DNA): TGTGCCAGCGCACCGGGACTGGCTACAGATACGCAGTATTTT.